A selection of T cell receptor beta chains follows, all from one sample in a study of technical replicates of blood from a few donors. Profiled with immunoSEQ multiplex PCR; TCRdb holds only in-frame clones, not every one. The sample contains some 60,000 clones, less than 95% of which appear only once. The sample taken for sequencing was PBMCs. The receptors come from a human donor in good health. Some clones in this sample may be carry-over from other donors' samples. Both conserved end residues are part of each CDR3. Fields, in order: V gene, D gene, J gene, clone size, CDR3 protein, CDR3 DNA. A D gene is named only where the DNA matches it firmly. The size field is filled for only some rows; it gives once, few, many or a size class.

V: TRBV11-2; D: .; J: TRBJ2-7; size: .; CDR3: CASSFLGGRWDEQYF; DNA: TGTGCCAGCAGTTTCCTCGGAGGGAGATGGGACGAGCAGTACTTC
V: TRBV29-1; D: .; J: TRBJ1-5; size: .; CDR3: CSVSQGSSNQPQHF; DNA: TGCAGCGTTAGTCAGGGTAGTAGCAATCAGCCCCAGCATTTT
V: TRBV4-2; D: TRBD2; J: TRBJ2-3; size: .; CDR3: CASSLEGGLAGGGGTQYF; DNA: TGTGCCAGCAGCCTAGAAGGTGGACTAGCGGGAGGGGGGGGTACGCAGTATTTT
V: TRBV4-3; D: .; J: TRBJ2-5; size: medium-sized; CDR3: CASSQERGGQETQYF; DNA: TGCGCCAGCAGCCAAGAACGGGGTGGCCAAGAGACCCAGTACTTC
V: TRBV5-1; D: .; J: TRBJ2-3; size: .; CDR3: CASSRTGGSTDTQYF; DNA: TGCGCCAGCAGCCGCACCGGGGGAAGCACAGATACGCAGTATTTT
V: TRBV11-1; D: .; J: TRBJ2-7; size: .; CDR3: CASSVQGYEQYF; DNA: TGTGCCAGCAGCGTACAGGGTTACGAGCAGTACTTC
V: TRBV6-5; D: TRBD2; J: TRBJ2-7; size: .; CDR3: CASRPGGSSYEQYF; DNA: TGTGCCAGCAGGCCGGGAGGGTCCTCCTACGAGCAGTACTTC
V: TRBV19; D: .; J: TRBJ1-1; size: .; CDR3: CASRSTQGWDTEAFF; DNA: TGTGCCAGTAGGTCCACGCAGGGATGGGACACTGAAGCTTTCTTT
V: TRBV19; D: TRBD2; J: TRBJ2-2; size: .; CDR3: CASSRERLAIGELFF; DNA: TGTGCCAGTAGTAGGGAGAGACTAGCCATCGGGGAGCTGTTTTTT
V: TRBV4-3; D: .; J: TRBJ2-2; size: .; CDR3: CASSHTALNTGELFF; DNA: TGCGCCAGCAGTCATACTGCCCTTAACACCGGGGAGCTGTTTTTT
V: TRBV10-3; D: TRBD1; J: TRBJ2-5; size: .; CDR3: CAISETDRNGAQYF; DNA: TGTGCCATCAGTGAGACGGACAGGAACGGGGCCCAGTACTTC
V: TRBV6-5; D: .; J: TRBJ2-7; size: .; CDR3: CASSYSFDEQYF; DNA: TGTGCCAGCAGTTACTCGTTCGACGAGCAGTACTTC
V: TRBV10-1; D: TRBD2; J: TRBJ2-5; size: .; CDR3: CASRVSSGSKETQYF; DNA: TGCGCCAGCAGGGTATCTAGCGGGTCAAAAGAGACCCAGTACTTC
V: TRBV18; D: .; J: TRBJ1-1; size: .; CDR3: CASSPYFGQKATEAFF; DNA: TGTGCCAGCTCACCGTATTTTGGACAGAAGGCCACTGAAGCTTTCTTT
V: TRBV14; D: .; J: TRBJ2-3; size: .; CDR3: CASSQEWGRTDTQYF; DNA: TGTGCCAGCAGCCAAGAGTGGGGCCGCACAGATACGCAGTATTTT
V: TRBV20-1; D: .; J: TRBJ2-2; size: .; CDR3: CSATNTGELFF; DNA: TGCAGTGCTACAAACACCGGGGAGCTGTTTTTT
V: TRBV27; D: .; J: TRBJ2-1; size: .; CDR3: CASSLLGAKQFF; DNA: TGTGCCAGCAGTTTATTAGGGGCAAAGCAGTTCTTC
V: TRBV4-3; D: TRBD2; J: TRBJ2-5; size: .; CDR3: CASSQGAGGQGAQYF; DNA: TGCGCCAGCAGCCAAGGAGCGGGGGGGCAGGGGGCCCAGTACTTC
V: TRBV5-4; D: .; J: TRBJ2-7; size: .; CDR3: CASSLAREREQYF; DNA: TGTGCCAGCAGCTTGGCCCGTGAGCGCGAGCAGTACTTC
V: TRBV6-6; D: TRBD1; J: TRBJ2-7; size: .; CDR3: CASSYPRQGSAEQYF; DNA: TGTGCCAGCAGTTACCCCCGACAGGGGAGCGCCGAGCAGTACTTC
V: TRBV15; D: .; J: TRBJ1-4; size: .; CDR3: CATSRAGSGKSNEKLFF; DNA: TGTGCCACCAGCAGAGCGGGCTCGGGGAAGAGCAATGAAAAACTGTTTTTT
V: TRBV5-1; D: .; J: TRBJ1-3; size: .; CDR3: CAQRVAGNTIYF; DNA: TGCGCCCAGAGGGTAGCTGGAAACACCATATATTTT
V: TRBV6-6; D: .; J: TRBJ2-5; size: .; CDR3: CASGSGVETQYF; DNA: TGTGCCAGCGGCTCGGGAGTCGAGACCCAGTACTTC
V: TRBV11-3; D: TRBD2; J: TRBJ2-7; size: once; CDR3: CASSGGDWRQYF; DNA: TGTGCCAGCAGCGGGGGGGACTGGAGGCAGTACTTC
V: TRBV2; D: .; J: TRBJ1-2; size: once; CDR3: CASSQVEAYGYTF; DNA: TGTGCCAGCTCCCAAGTCGAAGCCTATGGCTACACCTTC
V: TRBV29-1; D: TRBD2; J: TRBJ2-1; size: .; CDR3: CSVDRLAGPYNEQFF; DNA: TGCAGCGTTGACCGTTTAGCGGGACCGTACAATGAGCAGTTCTTC
V: TRBV25-1; D: TRBD1; J: TRBJ1-3; size: .; CDR3: CASSEYAGGTAAGNTIYF; DNA: TGTGCCAGCAGTGAATATGCAGGAGGGACAGCAGCCGGAAACACCATATATTTT
V: TRBV5-1; D: TRBD1; J: TRBJ1-2; size: .; CDR3: CASSWGQGSYGYTF; DNA: TGCGCCAGCAGCTGGGGACAGGGTAGCTATGGCTACACCTTC
V: TRBV9; D: .; J: TRBJ2-5; size: .; CDR3: CASSVASGGWETQYF; DNA: TGTGCCAGCAGCGTAGCTTCGGGGGGCTGGGAGACCCAGTACTTC
V: TRBV6-1; D: TRBD1; J: TRBJ1-6; size: .; CDR3: CASKQDRDNSPLHF; DNA: TGTGCCAGCAAACAAGACAGGGATAATTCACCCCTCCACTTT
V: TRBV30; D: TRBD1; J: TRBJ1-1; size: .; CDR3: CAWSSGGPEAFF; DNA: TGTGCCTGGAGTTCAGGGGGGCCTGAAGCTTTCTTT
V: TRBV9; D: .; J: TRBJ1-2; size: once; CDR3: CASSAGFGQLGRDGYTF; DNA: TGTGCCAGCAGCGCAGGATTTGGACAGCTTGGTCGGGATGGCTACACCTTC
V: TRBV5-8; D: .; J: TRBJ2-2; size: .; CDR3: CAIRRGTGELFF; DNA: TGTGCCATCCGAAGGGGGACCGGGGAGCTGTTTTTT
V: TRBV7-9; D: .; J: TRBJ2-2; size: .; CDR3: CASSPVPGVGYTGELFF; DNA: TGTGCCAGCAGCCCAGTCCCAGGGGTTGGGTACACCGGGGAGCTGTTTTTT
V: TRBV7-2; D: .; J: TRBJ2-7; size: .; CDR3: CASSIGQLSYEQYF; DNA: TGTGCCAGCAGCATAGGACAGCTCTCCTACGAGCAGTACTTC
V: TRBV7-9; D: TRBD1; J: TRBJ2-1; size: .; CDR3: CASSFGGTGAGEQFF; DNA: TGTGCCAGCAGCTTCGGGGGGACAGGGGCCGGTGAGCAGTTCTTC
V: TRBV11-3; D: .; J: TRBJ2-2; size: once; CDR3: CASSTTGELFF; DNA: TGTGCCAGCAGCACAACCGGGGAGCTGTTTTTT
V: TRBV10-3; D: .; J: TRBJ1-6; size: once; CDR3: CAITEDRTNSPLHF; DNA: TGTGCCATCACCGAAGACCGGACAAATTCACCCCTCCACTTT
V: TRBV2; D: TRBD1; J: TRBJ2-3; size: .; CDR3: CAWEWGQGSSSTDTQYF; DNA: TGTGCCTGGGAGTGGGGACAGGGCTCCTCTAGCACAGATACGCAGTATTTT
V: TRBV19; D: .; J: TRBJ1-2; size: .; CDR3: CASEGDSYGYTF; DNA: TGTGCCAGTGAGGGGGATAGCTATGGCTACACCTTC
V: TRBV27; D: TRBD1; J: TRBJ2-7; size: once; CDR3: CASSRSSGTGSGEQYF; DNA: TGTGCCAGCAGTAGATCATCCGGGACAGGGAGTGGCGAGCAGTACTTC
V: TRBV19; D: TRBD1; J: TRBJ1-2; size: .; CDR3: CASSIKGASRYTF; DNA: TGTGCCAGTAGTATTAAGGGGGCATCTCGCTACACCTTC
V: TRBV7-9; D: .; J: TRBJ1-2; size: .; CDR3: CASSSREGRGGYTF; DNA: TGTGCCAGCAGCTCCCGGGAAGGGCGGGGTGGCTACACCTTC
V: TRBV5-1; D: .; J: TRBJ1-6; size: .; CDR3: CASSSDSSPLHF; DNA: TGCGCCAGCAGCTCCGACAGTTCACCCCTCCACTTT
V: TRBV19; D: TRBD1; J: TRBJ1-5; size: once; CDR3: CASSIGSGGHSNQPQHF; DNA: TGTGCCAGTAGTATTGGGTCAGGGGGTCATAGCAATCAGCCCCAGCATTTT
V: TRBV25-1; D: TRBD2; J: TRBJ2-7; size: .; CDR3: CASSEGAGGSLYEQYF; DNA: TGTGCCAGCAGTGAGGGGGCGGGAGGGTCCCTCTACGAGCAGTACTTC
V: TRBV5-1; D: .; J: TRBJ1-2; size: .; CDR3: CASSQNAVGGYTF; DNA: TGCGCCAGCAGCCAGAACGCGGTAGGTGGCTACACCTTC
V: TRBV7-2; D: .; J: TRBJ2-7; size: few; CDR3: CASSLASGGTPWNEQYF; DNA: TGTGCCAGCAGCTTAGCGTCAGGGGGGACCCCCTGGAACGAGCAGTACTTC
V: TRBV9; D: TRBD1; J: TRBJ2-7; size: .; CDR3: CASSGPDRAGSYEQYF; DNA: TGTGCCAGCAGCGGGCCCGACAGGGCAGGTTCCTACGAGCAGTACTTC
V: TRBV29-1; D: .; J: TRBJ2-7; size: .; CDR3: CSVVGSSTNYEQYF; DNA: TGCAGCGTTGTCGGTTCGAGTACCAACTACGAGCAGTACTTC
V: TRBV4-1; D: TRBD1; J: TRBJ1-3; size: .; CDR3: CASSHPTGPGGNTIYF; DNA: TGCGCCAGCAGCCATCCGACAGGGCCAGGGGGAAACACCATATATTTT
V: TRBV7-3; D: .; J: TRBJ2-1; size: .; CDR3: CASSADSYNEQFF; DNA: TGTGCCAGCAGCGCCGACAGTTACAATGAGCAGTTCTTC
V: TRBV7-8; D: TRBD1; J: TRBJ1-2; size: .; CDR3: CASRSDVLRQGVTYGYTF; DNA: TGTGCCAGCAGATCGGACGTCCTGCGACAGGGGGTGACCTATGGCTACACCTTC
V: TRBV7-9; D: TRBD2; J: TRBJ2-5; size: .; CDR3: CASSTTWTSGTWAQYF; DNA: TGTGCCAGCAGCACTACATGGACTAGCGGCACGTGGGCCCAGTACTTC
V: TRBV6-5; D: TRBD2; J: TRBJ2-1; size: .; CDR3: CASSLKTSGSHKQFF; DNA: TGTGCCAGCAGTCTGAAGACTAGCGGGAGCCATAAGCAGTTCTTC
V: TRBV30; D: TRBD1; J: TRBJ1-5; size: .; CDR3: CAWSGTGTGGNQPQHF; DNA: TGTGCCTGGAGTGGAACCGGGACAGGGGGAAATCAGCCCCAGCATTTT